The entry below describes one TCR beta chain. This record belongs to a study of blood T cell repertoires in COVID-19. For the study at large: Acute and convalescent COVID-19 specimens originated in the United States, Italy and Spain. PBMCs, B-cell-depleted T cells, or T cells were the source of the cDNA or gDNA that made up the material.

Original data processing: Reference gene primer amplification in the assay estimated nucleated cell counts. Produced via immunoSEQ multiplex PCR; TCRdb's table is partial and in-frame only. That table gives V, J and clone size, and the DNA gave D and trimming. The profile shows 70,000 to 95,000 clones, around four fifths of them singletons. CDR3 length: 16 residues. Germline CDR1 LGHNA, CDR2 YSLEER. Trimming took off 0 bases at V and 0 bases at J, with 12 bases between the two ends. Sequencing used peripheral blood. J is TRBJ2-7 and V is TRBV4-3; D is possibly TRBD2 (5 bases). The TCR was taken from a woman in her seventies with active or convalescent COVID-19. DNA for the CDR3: TGCGCCAGCAGCCAAGATTGGCGAGGGATCTCCTACGAGCAGTACTTC. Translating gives CASSQDWRGISYEQYF.